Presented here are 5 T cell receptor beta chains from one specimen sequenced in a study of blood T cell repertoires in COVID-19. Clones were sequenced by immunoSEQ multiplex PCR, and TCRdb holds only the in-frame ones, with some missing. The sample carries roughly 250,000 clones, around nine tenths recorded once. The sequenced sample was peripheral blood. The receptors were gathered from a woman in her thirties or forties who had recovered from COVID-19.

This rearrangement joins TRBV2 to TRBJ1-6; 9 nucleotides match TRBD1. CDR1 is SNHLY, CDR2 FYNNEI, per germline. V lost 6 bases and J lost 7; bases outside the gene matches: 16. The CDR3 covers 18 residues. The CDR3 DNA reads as TGTGCCAGCAGCCCCGGGACAGGGCCCGCCGGTGGGAATTCACCCCTCCACTTT. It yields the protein CASSPGTGPAGGNSPLHF.

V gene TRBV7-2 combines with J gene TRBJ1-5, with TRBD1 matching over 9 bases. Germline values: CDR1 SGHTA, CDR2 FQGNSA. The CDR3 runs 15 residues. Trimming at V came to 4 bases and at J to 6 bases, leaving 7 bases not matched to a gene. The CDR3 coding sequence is TGTGCCAGCAGCTCGGGACAGGGTTTGGCTCAGCCCCAGCATTTT. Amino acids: CASSSGQGLAQPQHF.

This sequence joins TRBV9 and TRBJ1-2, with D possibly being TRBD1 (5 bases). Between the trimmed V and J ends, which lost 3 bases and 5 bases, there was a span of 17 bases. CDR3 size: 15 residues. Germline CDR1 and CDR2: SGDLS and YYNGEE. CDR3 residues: CASSGRDEGGYGYTF. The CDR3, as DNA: TGTGCCAGCAGCGGCAGGGACGAGGGAGGTTATGGCTACACCTTC.

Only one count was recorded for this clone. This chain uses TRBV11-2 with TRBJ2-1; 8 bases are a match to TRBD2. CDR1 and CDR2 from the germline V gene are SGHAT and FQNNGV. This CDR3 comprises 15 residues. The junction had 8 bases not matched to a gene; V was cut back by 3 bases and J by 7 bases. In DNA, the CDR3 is TGTGCCAGCAGCTTGGTACTAGGGACTAGTAATGAGCAGTTCTTC. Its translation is CASSLVLGTSNEQFF. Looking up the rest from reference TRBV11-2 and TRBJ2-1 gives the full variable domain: EAGVAQSPRYKIIEKRQSVAFWCNPISGHATLYWYQQILGQGPKLLIQFQNNGVVDDSQLPKDRFSAERLKGVDSTLKIQPAKLEDSAVYLCASSLVLGTSNEQFFGPGTRLTVL.

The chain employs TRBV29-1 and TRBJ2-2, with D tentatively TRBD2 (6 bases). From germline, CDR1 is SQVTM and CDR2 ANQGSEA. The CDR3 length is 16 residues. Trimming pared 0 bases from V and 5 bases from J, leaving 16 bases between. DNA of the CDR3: TGCAGCGTTGAAGATTCCGGGACTCCTAGGACCGGGGAGCTGTTTTTT. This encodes CSVEDSGTPRTGELFF.